A single sample is the source of the 5 T cell receptor beta chains below, sequenced in a study of regulatory T cells in long-lasting Graves disease. Construction of TCR beta libraries relied on iRepertoire HTBI primers and on Arm-PCR targeting CDR3 regions. A single record per CDR3 protein comes from TCRdb applying MiXCR to the multiplex PCR reads. The sample contains about 350,000 distinct CDR3 sequences, 16% of which appear only once. Time point: newly diagnosed GD, antithyroid drugs for less than 3 months. Making the TCR library involved RNA that had been extracted from PBMCs. This same sample was also part of a study on T cells in Graves' hyperthyroidism and ophthalmopathy.

Material: peripheral blood mononuclear cells (PBMCs), obtained at new diagnosis, from a patient treated with antithyroid drugs. These receptors all come from a middle-aged man with Graves disease.

This clonotype was counted ten times or more. The CDR3 DNA follows: TGCGCCAGCAGCTCACTAGCGGCCGATCCCACAGATACGCAGTATTTT. As protein: CASSSLAADPTDTQYF. The chain joins TRBV5-1 to TRBJ2-3; 8 bases are a match to TRBD2. V was pared by 3 bases and J by 2 bases, with 8 bases of the junction left unmatched. Germline values: CDR1 SGHRS, CDR2 YFSETQ. CDR3 length: 16 residues.

This chain connects TRBV6-5 to TRBJ1-2; TRBD1 aligns across 7 bases. Germline lookup yields CDR1 MNHEY and CDR2 SVGAGI. V gave up 0 bases and J gave up 4 bases; unmatched junction bases: 2. The CDR3 loop spans 14 amino acids. In nucleotides, the CDR3 is TGTGCCAGCAGTTACTCCCGACAGGGCTATGGCTACACCTTC. Protein product: CASSYSRQGYGYTF.

This clonotype occurred many times. The gene calls are TRBV11-2 and TRBJ2-1; 10 bases map to TRBD2. CDR1 is SGHAT and CDR2 is FQNNGV in the germline V gene. V lost 5 bases and J lost 2; bases outside the gene matches: 6. This CDR3 has 16 residues. The CDR3 DNA reads as TGTGCCAGCAGCCTACATAGCGGGGGGCCCTACAATGAGCAGTTCTTC. It codes for CASSLHSGGPYNEQFF.

This clonotype occurred many times. The CDR3 reads CASSLDSLYGYTF. CDR3 in DNA: TGCGCCAGCAGCTTGGACAGTCTCTATGGCTACACCTTC. J is TRBJ1-2 and V is TRBV5-1, with D uncertain. This CDR3 region has 13 residues. Germline assignment: CDR1 SGHRS and CDR2 YFSETQ. V was trimmed by 0 bases and J by 4 bases, leaving 7 bases between them. The complete variable domain, with remaining parts taken from reference TRBV5-1 and TRBJ1-2, reads KAGVTQTPRYLIKTRGQQVTLSCSPISGHRSVSWYQQTPGQGLQFLFEYFSETQRNKGNFPGRFSGRQFSNSRSEMNVSTLELGDSALYLCASSLDSLYGYTFGSGTRLTVV.

The chain couples TRBV29-1 to TRBJ2-2; D not certain. The CDR3 totals 14 residues. V gave up 3 bases and J gave up 0 bases, with 8 bases separating them. CDR1 SQVTM and CDR2 ANQGSEA come from the germline V gene. CDR3 nucleotides: TGCAGCGTTGAGGGTCGTACGAACACCGGGGAGCTGTTTTTT. It yields the protein CSVEGRTNTGELFF.